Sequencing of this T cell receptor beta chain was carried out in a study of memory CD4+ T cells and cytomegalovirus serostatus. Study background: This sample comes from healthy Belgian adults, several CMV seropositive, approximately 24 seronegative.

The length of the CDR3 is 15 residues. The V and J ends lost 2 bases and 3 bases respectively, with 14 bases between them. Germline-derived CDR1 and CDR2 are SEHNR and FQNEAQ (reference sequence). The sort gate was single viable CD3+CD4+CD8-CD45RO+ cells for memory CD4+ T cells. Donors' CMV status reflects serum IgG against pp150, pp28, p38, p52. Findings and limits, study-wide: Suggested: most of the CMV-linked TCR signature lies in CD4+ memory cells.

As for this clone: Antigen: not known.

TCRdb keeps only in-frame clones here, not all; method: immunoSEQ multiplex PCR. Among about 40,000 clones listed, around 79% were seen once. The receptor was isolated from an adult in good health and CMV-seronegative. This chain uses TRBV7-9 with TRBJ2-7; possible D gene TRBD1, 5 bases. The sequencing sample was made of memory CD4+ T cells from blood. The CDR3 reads CASSLSRQGVYEQYF. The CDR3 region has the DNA TGTGCCAGCAGCTTATCCCGGCAGGGCGTCTACGAGCAGTACTTC. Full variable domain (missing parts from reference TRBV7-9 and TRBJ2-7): DTGVSQNPRHKITKRGQNVTFRCDPISEHNRLYWYRQTLGQGPEFLTYFQNEAQLEKSRLLSDRFSAERPKGSFSTLEIQRTEQGDSAMYLCASSLSRQGVYEQYFGPGTRLTVT.